The next 19 T cell receptor beta chains were all read from a single sample in a study of blood T cells in healthy people across ages. Using a J-beta primer mix together with a sample-barcoded 5' primer, a second PCR was run for roughly 7 to 12 cycles. TCRdb reprocessed the 5' RACE reads with MiXCR, giving one entry per CDR3 protein. The table shows some 670,000 distinct CDR3 sequences, with over 40% occurring only once. Sequencing was performed on blood. The receptor set was obtained from an elderly woman in good health.

Many counts were recorded for this clonotype. The chain couples TRBV11-3 to TRBJ2-1, with TRBD2 identical over 8 bases. Germline V gene lookup returns CDR1 SGHNT and CDR2 YENEEA. V dropped 0 bases and J dropped 9; count of bases not matched to a gene: 10. CDR3 length: 16 residues. CDR3 sequence (DNA): TGTGCCAGCAGCTTAGACGGGAGCCCGACTAGCGCTGAGCAGTTCTTC. This encodes CASSLDGSPTSAEQFF.

The rearrangement joins TRBV7-2 to TRBJ2-2; 7 bases are shared with TRBD2. Per the germline V gene, CDR1 is SGHTA and CDR2 is FQGNSA. The V and J ends lost 3 bases and 2 bases, in that order; junction bases with no gene match: 9. The CDR3 covers 17 residues. CDR3 sequence (DNA): TGTGCCAGCAGCTTTTTCCGGCTAGCGGCTAACACCGGGGAGCTGTTTTTT. This codes for CASSFFRLAANTGELFF.

The V call is TRBV5-1, the J call TRBJ2-5, with D hard to call. Germline CDR1 reads SGHRS; CDR2 reads YFSETQ. Deletions cut 5 bases from V and 9 bases from J, with 17 bases between. The CDR3 has 13 amino acids. CDR3 amino acids: CASSSDLSRAQYF. The CDR3 nucleotides are TGCGCCAGCAGTTCGGACCTCTCAAGGGCCCAGTACTTC. Using reference TRBV5-1 and TRBJ2-5 for the parts outside the CDR3, the full variable domain is KAGVTQTPRYLIKTRGQQVTLSCSPISGHRSVSWYQQTPGQGLQFLFEYFSETQRNKGNFPGRFSGRQFSNSRSEMNVSTLELGDSALYLCASSSDLSRAQYFGPGTRLLVL.

As to this clonotype: This may be a read error: a much more frequent sequence differs by one nucleotide. The chain employs TRBV4-2 and TRBJ2-1; TRBD2 matches 9 bases. The CDR3 length is 15 residues. Germline V lookup: CDR1 LGHNA, CDR2 YNFKEQ. For the CDR3, the DNA is TGTGCCAGCAGCCAAGTGCGGGGGGGACTCAATGGGCAGTTCTTC. Translating it yields CASSQVRGGLNGQFF.

This clonotype came up once. Germline and junction disagree at one end, which may indicate a read error. This sequence joins TRBV4-1 and TRBJ2-1; D call uncertain. Germline CDR1 and CDR2: MGHRA and YSYEKL. The CDR3 runs 14 residues. The DNA of the CDR3 is TGCGCTAGCAGCCACGATGGGGCCTACAATGAGCAGTTCTTC. Translation: CASSHDGAYNEQFF.

The genes are TRBV12-3 or TRBV12-4 and TRBJ2-5; D possibly corresponds to TRBD1 (5 bases). The CDR3 consists of 17 residues. The germline V and J ends were trimmed by 2 bases and 4 bases, with 20 bases remaining between them. The DNA for the CDR3 is TGTGCCAGCAGTTTAAACGGTCGGGCAGGGCGGTTAGAGACCCAGTACTTC. This encodes CASSLNGRAGRLETQYF.

This clonotype was counted between two and nine times. V gene TRBV2 combines with J gene TRBJ1-3, with D perhaps TRBD1 (6 bases). The CDR3 sequence is 15 residues long. Germline loops: CDR1 SNHLY, CDR2 FYNNEI. The V end lost 4 bases, the J end lost 1 base, and 11 bases lay between the germline ends. The CDR3 here is CASSVIQGSGNTIYF. CDR3 coding DNA: TGTGCCAGCAGTGTTATCCAGGGGTCTGGAAACACCATATATTTT.

This clonotype has just one count. This chain connects TRBV6-5 to TRBJ2-4; D unresolved. The germline gives CDR1 MNHEY, CDR2 SVGAGI. The CDR3 has 16 amino acids. Trimming shortened V by 2 bases and J by 1 base, and 12 bases separated the two germline ends. In DNA, the CDR3 is TGTGCCAGCAGTTACGTGTCTAGTGGTGCCAAAAACATTCAGTACTTC. It specifies CASSYVSSGAKNIQYF.

This clonotype was observed a handful of times. This chain uses TRBV29-1 with TRBJ1-1; D gene uncertain. V was clipped by 4 bases and J by 2 bases, with 11 bases between them. CDR3 length: 13 residues. The V gene's germline CDR1 is SQVTM and CDR2 ANQGSEA. Here the CDR3 reads CSVGARINTEAFF. The DNA of the CDR3 is TGCAGCGTTGGGGCCAGAATAAACACTGAAGCTTTCTTT.

In nucleotides, the CDR3 is TGTGCCAGTCTTGGGGTCGGCGGCAACATCTACGAGCAGTACTTC. As protein: CASLGVGGNIYEQYF. V usage is TRBV28 and J usage is TRBJ2-7, with D unresolved. Trimming cost V 9 bases and J 3 bases, with 21 bases left between them. This CDR3 contains 15 residues. CDR1 and CDR2 (germline): MDHEN, SYDVKM. Variable domain in full (rest from reference TRBV28 and TRBJ2-7): DVKVTQSSRYLVKRTGEKVFLECVQDMDHENMFWYRQDPGLGLRLIYFSYDVKMKEKGDIPEGYSVSREKKERFSLILESASTNQTSMYLCASLGVGGNIYEQYFGPGTRLTVT.

This clonotype was detected many times. The chain carries TRBV12-3 or TRBV12-4 and TRBJ2-1; D remains ambiguous. The CDR3 spans 11 residues. Trimming removed 3 bases at V and 10 bases at J, with 7 bases between. The chain's CDR3 is CASSLSSEQFF. CDR3 bases: TGTGCCAGCAGTTTGTCGAGCGAGCAGTTCTTC.

The chain joins TRBV5-1 to TRBJ2-5, with unresolved D. The CDR3 is 12 amino acids. Germline values: CDR1 SGHRS, CDR2 YFSETQ. With 4 bases removed from V and 4 bases from J, the gap between germline ends came to 8 bases. The CDR3 sequence is CASSGMGETQYF. The CDR3 DNA sequence: TGCGCCAGCAGCGGGATGGGAGAGACCCAGTACTTC.

The chain uses TRBV6-2 or TRBV6-3 and TRBJ1-2; possible D gene TRBD1, 6 bases. The CDR3 contains 12 residues. Trimming shortened V by 3 bases and J by 6 bases, and 8 bases separated the two germline ends. The germline gives CDR1 MNHEY, CDR2 SVGEGT. This CDR3 is CASSYQGNGYTF. CDR3 nucleotides: TGTGCCAGCAGTTATCAGGGGAATGGCTACACCTTC.

This clonotype was seen repeatedly, ten times or more. V usage is TRBV29-1 and J usage is TRBJ2-1; TRBD1 agrees at 9 bases. CDR3 length equals 16 residues. After removal of 2 bases from V and 3 bases from J, the junction contained 8 bases not matched to a gene. CDR1 and CDR2 from the germline V gene are SQVTM and ANQGSEA. The CDR3 bases are TGCAGCGTTGAAAGTGGGACAGGGCCCCTCTACAATGAGCAGTTCTTC. This sequence encodes CSVESGTGPLYNEQFF.

Points on this clonotype: The junction differs from germline at one of its ends, possibly a read error. This chain connects TRBV6-5 to TRBJ1-5, with a tentative D call TRBD1 (5 bases). CDR3 size: 14 residues. In germline, CDR1 is MNHEY, CDR2 SVGAGI. The chain's CDR3 is CVSSWGRQGQPQHF. Here the CDR3 DNA reads TGTGTCAGCAGTTGGGGACGTCAGGGTCAGCCCCAGCATTTT.

A word on this clonotype: A much larger clone differs from this one at a single base, so this may be a read error. V usage is TRBV5-1 and J usage is TRBJ2-1, with 11 bases lining up with TRBD2. The CDR3 extends over 16 amino acids. CDR1 and CDR2 from the germline V gene are SGHRS and YFSETQ. The CDR3 nucleotides read TGCGCCAGCAGCAAAACCGGGACTAGCGGAGACAATGGGCAGTTCTTC. Translation gives CASSKTGTSGDNGQFF.

The table lists this clonotype with many counts. The V and J genes are TRBV5-1 and TRBJ1-6; D unclear. Deletions cut 4 bases from V and 0 bases from J, with 11 bases between. Germline CDR1 and CDR2: SGHRS and YFSETQ. This CDR3 spans 16 amino acids. The chain's CDR3 is CASSRTESSYNSPLHF. DNA of the CDR3: TGCGCCAGCAGCAGGACCGAAAGCTCCTATAATTCACCCCTCCACTTT.

This clonotype was recorded many times. The chain combines TRBV5-1 with TRBJ2-1; no clear D gene. CDR3 length: 14 amino acids. CDR1 is SGHRS and CDR2 is YFSETQ in the germline V gene. With 2 bases removed from V and 5 bases from J, the gap between germline ends came to 11 bases. CDR3 region: CASSLSQYDNEQFF. CDR3 coding DNA: TGCGCCAGCAGCTTAAGTCAGTACGACAATGAGCAGTTCTTC.

A remark on this clonotype: This may stem from a read error, because a much larger clone lies one nucleotide away. The chain uses TRBV20-1 and TRBJ2-5; TRBD1 matches 8 bases. This CDR3 region has 14 residues. V trimming: 5 bases; J trimming: 11 bases; junction bases outside the gene matches: 16. The germline gives CDR1 DFQATT, CDR2 SNEGSKA (reference sequence). CDR3 sequence (DNA): TGCAGTGCTCTCCATGCCCAGGGGGCGAATGAGCAGTACTTC. It specifies CSALHAQGANEQYF.